This is a list of T cell receptor beta chains from one sample in a study of T cells after yellow fever vaccination. In TCRdb, the 5' RACE reads were re-called with MiXCR into one record per CDR3 protein. The sample includes hundreds of thousands of distinct CDR3 sequences, roughly an eighth of them seen just once. This specimen consisted of PBMCs, obtained on the day of the yellow fever booster vaccination. These receptors were obtained from a man under 40 who received the YFV17D yellow fever vaccine. Both conserved end residues are trimmed from each CDR3. D genes are given only for firm matches.

TRBV7-8	NA	TRBJ2-7	ASSLVEVSYEQY
TRBV18	TRBD2	TRBJ2-1	ASSPRVSGRADEQF
TRBV20-1	NA	TRBJ2-7	SASSGDVYEQY
TRBV7-2	NA	TRBJ2-7	ASSLDRYTYEQY
TRBV14	TRBD1	TRBJ2-4	ASSQEGPGQERLQY
TRBV7-2	NA	TRBJ1-2	ASSSLKGRHYGYT
TRBV5-1	NA	TRBJ2-1	ASSLDSSNNEQF
TRBV3-1	NA	TRBJ2-1	ASSLRPSRSYNEQF
TRBV6-1	NA	TRBJ1-5	ASRIREASNQPQH
TRBV5-1	NA	TRBJ2-1	ASSLPRDVWNEQF
TRBV7-2	TRBD1	TRBJ2-5	ASSGRQGEETQY
TRBV7-2	NA	TRBJ1-6	ASSLTGPPLNSPLH
TRBV29-1	TRBD1	TRBJ1-2	SVGQGANYGYT
TRBV5-4	NA	TRBJ1-2	ASSNRYGYGYT
TRBV20-1	NA	TRBJ1-5	SAMGGGDQPQH
TRBV12-3/TRBV12-4	NA	TRBJ2-1	ASSPPRGAYNEQF
TRBV6-1	NA	TRBJ2-2	ASTPSPGAGSGELF
TRBV7-2	NA	TRBJ2-7	ASSFQSETYEQY
TRBV6-1	NA	TRBJ2-6	ASTGRVDPLSGANVLT
TRBV20-1	TRBD1	TRBJ1-2	SAITGGANGYT
TRBV18	NA	TRBJ2-5	ASSPAGGLETQY
TRBV18	TRBD2	TRBJ2-7	ASSPGTSDHEQY
TRBV20-1	NA	TRBJ2-1	SAPGGLLNNEQF
TRBV12-3/TRBV12-4	TRBD2	TRBJ2-1	ASRTSGTNEQF
TRBV29-1	TRBD1	TRBJ1-2	STLDRTIYGYT
TRBV5-1	NA	TRBJ1-6	ASTEEYRNSPLH
TRBV7-2	TRBD2	TRBJ2-7	ASSLATTSGRSYEQY
TRBV20-1	TRBD2	TRBJ2-7	SARDPGLATAHEQY
TRBV7-2	TRBD2	TRBJ2-5	ASRLAGGLETQY
TRBV20-1	NA	TRBJ1-5	SARPGPYNQPQH
TRBV7-9	NA	TRBJ2-7	ASSLGPASSYEQY
TRBV18	TRBD1	TRBJ2-5	ASSPGTGVLETQY
TRBV20-1	NA	TRBJ2-1	SAGGGAQFINEQF
TRBV20-1	TRBD1	TRBJ2-3	SARDRGLTDTQY
TRBV9	NA	TRBJ2-3	ASSVNPGFGTDTQY
TRBV7-9	TRBD1	TRBJ2-5	ASSPRNNRGKETQY
TRBV7-2	TRBD2	TRBJ2-2	ASSLSPSGLNTGELF
TRBV6-2/TRBV6-3	TRBD1	TRBJ2-3	ASSYWAKVTGSDTQY
TRBV7-9	NA	TRBJ1-1	ASSSQGKTEAF
TRBV5-5	TRBD2	TRBJ2-3	ASSSTSGHTDTQY